Presented here are 29 T cell receptor beta chains from one specimen sequenced in a study of T-cell reconstitution after alpha-beta-depleted transplantation in children. Construction of the TCRbeta library involved unique molecular identifiers. TCRdb passed the PCR reads through MiXCR, listing each CDR3 protein once. Of 65,000 to 90,000 distinct CDR3 sequences detected, 9.5% to 13% appear once; the ten largest clones hold around 13%. The input for sequencing was PBMCs, taken before TCRalphabeta/CD19-depleted stem cell transplant. The receptors stem from a boy aged 5-17 years with acute myeloid leukemia, due to receive a stem cell transplant.

This clonotype was recorded many times. V and J are TRBV6-5 and TRBJ2-1; 12 bases match TRBD2. Germline V gives CDR1 MNHEY, CDR2 SVGAGI. The CDR3 is 12 amino acids. Germline trimming cut 11 bases from V and 6 bases from J; bases unmatched to any gene: 2. CDR3 residues: CAELAGGNEQFF. The CDR3 nucleotides are TGTGCCGAACTAGCGGGGGGCAATGAGCAGTTCTTC.

This clonotype was counted ten times or more. The chain joins TRBV20-1 to TRBJ1-6; 8 positions match TRBD1. The germline V gene has CDR1 DFQATT and CDR2 SNEGSKA (reference sequence). With V trimmed by 6 bases and J by 4 bases, 5 bases remained unmatched. This CDR3 is 14 amino acids long. CDR3 DNA sequence: TGCAGTGCCAGTGACAGGGGTTATAATTCACCCCTCCACTTT. Its translation is CSASDRGYNSPLHF.

This chain joins TRBV6-4 and TRBJ2-1; 15 bases are a match to TRBD2. Germline assignment: CDR1 MRHNA and CDR2 SNTAGT. This CDR3 is 14 amino acids long. V lost 8 bases and J lost 9; bases outside the gene matches: 5. The CDR3 DNA follows: TGTGCCAGCCGGACTAGCGGGAGGGCCGGTGAGCAGTTCTTC. As protein: CASRTSGRAGEQFF.

The chain is built from TRBV29-1 and TRBJ2-3; D is possibly TRBD1 (7 bases). Germline CDR1 reads SQVTM; CDR2 reads ANQGSEA. The CDR3 contains 14 residues. Trimming took 8 bases from V and 2 from J, leaving 17 bases between them. CDR3 region: CSSQEGTDTDTQYF. CDR3 coding DNA: TGCAGCTCCCAGGAGGGGACAGACACAGATACGCAGTATTTT.

This clonotype was observed many times. CDR3 residues: CATSNLLGTSGRGTSTDTQYF. The CDR3 DNA follows: TGTGCCACCAGCAACCTACTCGGGACTAGCGGCAGAGGAACCAGCACAGATACGCAGTATTTT. The rearrangement uses TRBV15 and TRBJ2-3; 11 nucleotides agree with TRBD2. CDR1 LNHNV and CDR2 YYDKDF come from the germline V gene (reference sequence). This CDR3 comprises 21 residues. The ends lost 4 bases at V and 0 bases at J; junction bases unmatched: 18.

This clonotype was detected many times. This CDR3 reads CASRRQTYGYTF. CDR3 in DNA: TGTGCCAGCAGGAGACAAACTTATGGCTACACCTTC. The chain has TRBV6-6 and TRBJ1-2; no reliable D call. CDR3 length: 12 residues. Germline CDR1 reads MNHNY; CDR2 reads SVGAGI (reference sequence). Trimming removed 6 bases at V and 5 bases at J, with 10 bases between.

This clonotype was recorded at least ten times. The CDR3 DNA follows: TGTGCCACCAGCAGAGCGAGATTACTAGCGGGAGAAAGAAATACGCAGTATTTT. It is translated as CATSRARLLAGERNTQYF. J is TRBJ2-3 and V is TRBV15, with 11 bases that match TRBD2. There are 18 residues in the CDR3. With V trimmed by 1 base and J by 7 bases, 13 bases remained unmatched. Germline assignment: CDR1 LNHNV and CDR2 YYDKDF (reference sequence).

The rearrangement joins TRBV29-1 to TRBJ1-2; 7 positions match TRBD1. CDR3 length: 14 residues. After removal of 0 bases from V and 5 bases from J, the junction contained 6 bases not matched to a gene. Germline V CDR1 and CDR2: SQVTM, ANQGSEA. The CDR3 bases are TGCAGCGTTGAAGATCAAGACAGGGTTTATGGCTACACCTTC. Protein product: CSVEDQDRVYGYTF.

Notes on this clonotype: This could be a read error, since a much larger clone is one nucleotide away. The chain couples TRBV4-1 to TRBJ1-4; TRBD1 matches at 8 bases. Germline V gives CDR1 MGHRA, CDR2 YSYEKL. Unmatched junction bases numbered 9, after V lost 3 bases and J lost 6 bases. The CDR3 is 16 amino acids. In DNA form, the CDR3 reads TGCGCCAGCAGCCAGTTTACCGTGACAGGGGATGAAAAACTGTTTTTT. This encodes CASSQFTVTGDEKLFF.

This clonotype was seen many times. This sequence joins TRBV6-4 and TRBJ2-5; D is unresolved. Trimming cost V 10 bases and J 5 bases, with 17 bases left between them. The CDR3 spans 13 residues. Germline loops: CDR1 MRHNA, CDR2 SNTAGT. The CDR3 DNA reads TGTGCCATCAAAAGAAGGGCTCGGGAGACCCAGTACTTC. It yields the protein CAIKRRARETQYF.

This clonotype was seen many times. DNA for the CDR3: TGTGCCAGCGGTGAGGGTCCCATTCTGAGCCAAGAGACCCAGTACTTC. Translation gives CASGEGPILSQETQYF. The rearrangement joins TRBV7-9 to TRBJ2-5, with TRBD2 as a possible D gene (5 bases). V was pared by 8 bases and J by 1 base, with 20 bases between. Germline V gene lookup returns CDR1 SEHNR and CDR2 FQNEAQ (reference sequence). This CDR3 spans 16 amino acids.

The chain carries TRBV6-5 and TRBJ2-2; no definite D call. Per the germline V gene, CDR1 is MNHEY and CDR2 is SVGAGI. V was cut by 6 bases and J by 7 bases, with 6 bases left in between. The CDR3 extends over 11 amino acids. The CDR3 here is CASRILGELFF. Written as DNA, the CDR3 is TGTGCCAGCAGGATACTCGGGGAGCTGTTTTTT.

The CDR3 loop reads CATSGQREVDNEQFF. The CDR3 nucleotides are TGTGCCACCAGTGGTCAGCGGGAGGTTGACAATGAGCAGTTCTTC. The gene calls are TRBV24-1 and TRBJ2-1; the match to TRBD2 covers 9 bases. Germline CDR1 and CDR2: KGHDR and SFDVKD. This CDR3 has 15 residues. J gave up 5 bases and V 5 bases, and 6 bases lay outside the gene matches.

This chain joins TRBV19 and TRBJ2-2, with 8 bases aligning to TRBD1. The V gene end was trimmed by 5 bases and the J gene end by 5 bases; junction bases not matched to a gene: 4. This CDR3 has 14 residues. Germline lookup yields CDR1 LNHDA and CDR2 SQIVND (reference sequence). The CDR3 loop reads CASSPWTGTGELFF. In DNA, the CDR3 is TGTGCCAGTAGTCCATGGACAGGGACCGGGGAGCTGTTTTTT.

This clonotype was counted at least ten times. V is TRBV15 and J is TRBJ2-1; either TRBD1 or TRBD2 may fit D (5 bases each). The CDR3 is made up of 16 amino acids. V shed 1 base and J shed 4 bases, with 14 bases lying between them. The V gene's germline CDR1 is LNHNV and CDR2 YYDKDF (reference sequence). The CDR3: CATSRAGGVGYNEQFF. The CDR3 DNA sequence: TGTGCCACCAGCAGAGCTGGGGGAGTGGGGTACAATGAGCAGTTCTTC.

V usage is TRBV11-2 and J usage is TRBJ2-5; D is uncertain. V shed 0 bases and J shed 3 bases, with 8 bases lying between them. CDR1 and CDR2 (germline): SGHAT, FQNNGV. CDR3 length: 14 amino acids. The CDR3 here is CASSLEYSKETQYF. In DNA, the CDR3 is TGTGCCAGCAGCTTAGAGTACTCGAAAGAGACCCAGTACTTC.

The table lists this clonotype with many counts. The chain recombines TRBV9 with TRBJ1-4; perhaps TRBD1 as D (5 bases). The germline V and J ends were trimmed by 3 bases and 8 bases, with 11 bases remaining between them. This CDR3 comprises 13 residues. Germline loops: CDR1 SGDLS, CDR2 YYNGEE. CDR3 loop: CASSAGDGEKLFF. In DNA form, the CDR3 reads TGTGCCAGCAGCGCTGGGGACGGCGAAAAACTGTTTTTT.

The chain is built from TRBV7-2 and TRBJ2-1, with 9 bases fitting TRBD2. Germline V CDR1 and CDR2: SGHTA, FQGNSA. V was clipped by 2 bases and J by 7 bases; unmatched bases: 9. The CDR3 has 16 residues. The CDR3 DNA is TGTGCCAGCAGCTTATTGGGCGGGAGGGTCGATAATGAGCAGTTCTTC. Its protein is CASSLLGGRVDNEQFF.

This clonotype appeared a few times. A much larger clonotype is one base distant, so this may be a read error. The CDR3 spells CASRLGGDRAQPQHF. The CDR3 DNA sequence: TGTGCCAGCAGGTTAGGGGGGGACCGGGCTCAGCCCCAGCATTTT. The chain recombines TRBV5-5 with TRBJ1-5, with D possibly matching TRBD1 (6 bases). The germline V gene has CDR1 SGHKS and CDR2 YYEKEE (reference sequence). This CDR3 has 15 amino acids. V lost 5 bases and J 6 bases, leaving 18 bases between the germline ends.

This clonotype was seen ten or more times. V gene TRBV20-1 combines with J gene TRBJ2-1; TRBD2 aligns across 14 bases. There are 15 residues in the CDR3. CDR1 DFQATT and CDR2 SNEGSKA come from the germline V gene (reference sequence). Trimming cost V 3 bases and J 7 bases; bases outside gene matches: 5. Written as DNA, the CDR3 is TGCAGTGCTAGTAGGGGACTAGCGGGAGTAAATGAGCAGTTCTTC. Its translation: CSASRGLAGVNEQFF.

This clonotype was recorded many times. J is TRBJ2-7 and V is TRBV4-3; perhaps TRBD1 as D (6 bases). Germline V CDR1 and CDR2: LGHNA, YSLEER. The CDR3 spans 14 residues. Trimming took 1 base from V and 3 from J, leaving 10 bases between them. CDR3 nucleotides: TGCGCCAGCAGCCAAGCCAGGGGAATCTACGAGCAGTACTTC. It is translated as CASSQARGIYEQYF.

This clonotype came up many times. The V gene is TRBV12-3 or TRBV12-4, the J gene TRBJ2-1; the match to TRBD2 covers 8 bases. Losses at the gene ends were 7 bases for V and 5 bases for J; bases not matched to a gene: 10. The CDR3 has 15 amino acids. In nucleotides, the CDR3 is TGTGCCAGCACCCTTATAGCGGGGTTTAACAATGAGCAGTTCTTC. This gives the protein CASTLIAGFNNEQFF.

This clonotype has ten or more counts. This chain uses TRBV28 with TRBJ1-1; D remains ambiguous. This CDR3 region has 14 residues. Trimming left V 6 bases short and J 4 bases short, with 15 bases between. The V gene's germline CDR1 is MDHEN and CDR2 SYDVKM. The CDR3 sequence is CASSLVLPGTEAFF. The CDR3 DNA follows: TGTGCCAGCAGCCTGGTTCTGCCGGGCACTGAAGCTTTCTTT.

This clonotype occurred many times. CDR3 nucleotide sequence: TGTGCCAGCAGCCTACGAACACAGGGGTGGACCGGGGAGCTGTTTTTT. As protein: CASSLRTQGWTGELFF. The J gene is TRBJ2-2, the V gene TRBV7-9; 7 bases align to TRBD1. V lost 5 bases and J lost 5; bases outside the gene matches: 11. The CDR3 covers 16 residues. CDR1 and CDR2 (germline): SEHNR, FQNEAQ (reference sequence).

V is TRBV13 and J is TRBJ2-7, with 9 bases that match TRBD1. The CDR3 is 16 residues long. The V gene's germline CDR1 is PRHDT and CDR2 FYEKMQ (reference sequence). The ends lost 0 bases at V and 3 bases at J; junction bases unmatched: 6. In DNA form, the CDR3 reads TGTGCCAGCAGCTTAGGTGTGGGGACAGGGATCTACGAGCAGTACTTC. Translating it yields CASSLGVGTGIYEQYF.

Judged by abundance, this clonotype is medium-sized. This sequence joins TRBV9 and TRBJ1-1, with 7 bases matching TRBD1. CDR3 size: 18 residues. V shed 3 bases, J shed 2 bases, and the junction held 16 bases outside the gene matches. Germline lookup yields CDR1 SGDLS and CDR2 YYNGEE. The CDR3 sequence: CASSASWLDREENTEAFF. Written as DNA, the CDR3 is TGTGCCAGCAGCGCGTCATGGCTCGACAGGGAGGAAAACACTGAAGCTTTCTTT.

This clonotype was counted at least ten times. The rearrangement uses TRBV4-1 and TRBJ2-3, with unresolved D. Germline V gene sequence: CDR1 MGHRA, CDR2 YSYEKL. Trimming cost V 6 bases and J 4 bases, with 17 bases left between them. The CDR3 has 15 amino acids. The DNA of the CDR3 is TGCGCCAGCAGTCCGGGCCCCCGGGTCGCAGATACGCAGTATTTT. Protein: CASSPGPRVADTQYF.

This clonotype was seen at least ten times. The rearrangement uses TRBV3-1 and TRBJ2-6, with a possible D match to TRBD1 (6 bases). The CDR3 covers 20 residues. Per germline, CDR1 LGHDT and CDR2 YNNKEL (reference sequence). V dropped 1 base and J dropped 3 bases, with 22 bases sitting between them. In DNA, the CDR3 is TGTGCCAGCAGCCAAGTCCGACAGGCGCATTTCTCAGGTGGGGCCAACGTCCTGACTTTC. Translated, it gives CASSQVRQAHFSGGANVLTF. Filled out from reference TRBV3-1 and TRBJ2-6, the complete variable domain reads DTAVSQTPKYLVTQMGNDKSIKCEQNLGHDTMYWYKQDSKKFLKIMFSYNNKELIINETVPNRFSPKSPDKAHLNLHINSLELGDSAVYFCASSQVRQAHFSGGANVLTFGAGSRLTVL.

This clonotype has at least ten counts. J is TRBJ1-1 and V is TRBV7-6; no definite D call. The CDR3 has 14 residues. Trimming took off 5 bases at V and 1 base at J, with 11 bases between the two ends. CDR1 is SGHVS and CDR2 is FNYEAQ in the germline V gene. The CDR3 protein is CASSPEVGNTEAFF. The CDR3 DNA is TGTGCCAGCAGCCCCGAGGTGGGGAACACTGAAGCTTTCTTT. The full variable domain, its missing parts supplied by reference TRBV7-6 and TRBJ1-1, is GAGVSQSPRYKVTKRGQDVALRCDPISGHVSLYWYRQALGQGPEFLTYFNYEAQQDKSGLPNDRFSAERPEGSISTLTIQRTEQRDSAMYRCASSPEVGNTEAFFGQGTRLTVV.